This TCR beta chain was captured in a study of Tregs in tolerant kidney transplant recipients (dated by TCRdb to between 2019 and 2020). As for the study more broadly: The study used TCRbeta sequencing to identify donor-specific regulatory T cells before combined kidney and bone marrow transplantation, then tracked those cells after transplant. General study outcomes and caveats: In tolerant patients, the expansion of donor-specific Tregs was greater than global Treg expansion, suggesting that the expansion was antigen-driven rather than nonspecific. The study was constrained by small patient numbers, and validation of the findings is required in larger populations and under other immunosuppression protocols. Expanding Tregs with activated donor B cells appeared to identify the most biologically relevant and donor-specific TCRbeta repertoire. Because the PCR primers were changed over time for some patients, nucleotide-level comparison could not be performed across the samples from those patients. Biological reproducibility was not directly assessed, although technical replication error appeared to be minimal.

For TCRbeta CDR3 sequencing, genomic DNA was extracted from sorted cells using the QIAGEN DNeasy Blood and Tissue Kit. Through immunoSEQ, high-throughput TCRbeta CDR3 sequencing was done commercially, including PCR amplification with internal controls and bias correction. For the original study's pipeline: Unique productive TCRbeta sequences were defined by CDR3 nucleotide sequence where primers matched, and otherwise by CDR3 amino acid sequence together with Vbeta and Jbeta genes. As a correction for sorting error, sequences shared between sorted populations at a frequency ratio of 2:1 or less were discarded, and the remaining shared sequences were assigned to the higher population. Donor-reactive sequences were defined as at least 5-fold expanded in CFSE-low cells versus unstimulated cells, with frequency of at least 0.01% in CFSE-low cells. Jensen-Shannon divergence, calculated on the top 100 TCRbeta sequences ranked by frequency, was used to quantify repertoire divergence. For samples with multiple sequencing runs, sorting error was corrected separately for each run before the runs were pooled. Here the immuneACCESS table is served through TCRdb, limited to in-frame sequences with V and J called. Missing clones are a known gap in these copies; in checked studies unresolved V genes cover under half, and the rest lacks a known reason. The V and J calls and clone size are taken from that table; D and trimming were inferred from the DNA. The sample has about 81,000 clones on record, roughly 91% of them singletons. The ten top clones hold roughly 1.4% of the sample.

Related donors were used in the transplants with nonmyeloablative bone marrow transplantation, and mixed chimerism was transient in the human trials. Unstimulated Tregs (CD4+CD25+CD127-), CD4+ non-Tregs (CD4+CD25-), CD4 and CD8 cells were FACS-sorted from thawed PBMCs. The patients were 4 recipients of combined kidney and bone marrow transplants from the ITN036ST trial, and samples were available only for these trial subjects. Healthy control blood was processed by Ficoll density gradient to PBMCs and cryopreserved; patient PBMCs were collected before and after transplant. This clone was picked up one time. The specificity of this receptor is unknown. One base away there is no much larger clone; base qualities are not given. Trimming costs V 1 base and J 5 bases, and their ends lie 9 bases apart. The CDR3 runs 12 residues from the cysteine to the phenylalanine. Here the CDR3 DNA is all that survives: 36 bases in frame from base 1. The germline V gene supplies CDR1 SQVTM and CDR2 ANQGSEA.

Sequenced here: CD4+ T cells from blood (PBMCs), sampled 24 months after the transplant. Recombination connected TRBV29-1 to TRBJ2-7; the D region possibly corresponds to TRBD1 (6 bases align). This TCR derives from a human patient who received a combined kidney and bone marrow transplant. After a transplant, the donor of the graft may account for some T cells. The CDR3 protein is CSVEGPGDEQYF. The sequenced DNA: TGCAGCGTTGAAGGGCCAGGGGACGAGCAGTACTTC.